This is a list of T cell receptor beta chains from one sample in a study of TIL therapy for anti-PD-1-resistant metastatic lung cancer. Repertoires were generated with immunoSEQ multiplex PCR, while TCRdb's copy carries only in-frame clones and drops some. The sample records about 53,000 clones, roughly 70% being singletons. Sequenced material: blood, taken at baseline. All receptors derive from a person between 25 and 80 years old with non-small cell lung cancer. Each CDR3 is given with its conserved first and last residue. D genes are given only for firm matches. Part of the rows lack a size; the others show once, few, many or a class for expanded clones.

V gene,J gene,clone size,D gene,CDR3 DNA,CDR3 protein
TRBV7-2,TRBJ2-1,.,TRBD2,TGTGCCAGCAGCTTAGTTCCGGGACTAGTCGGTGAGCAGTTCTTC,CASSLVPGLVGEQFF
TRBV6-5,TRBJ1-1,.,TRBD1,TGTGCCAGCAGTTACTCCTCATCTGCGGCAGGGGGAGCTTTCTTT,CASSYSSSAAGGAFF
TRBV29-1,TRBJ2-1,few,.,TGCAGCGTTGAAGATTCCGGGACTGGGTACAATGAGCAGTTCTTC,CSVEDSGTGYNEQFF
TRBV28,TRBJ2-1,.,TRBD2,TGTGCCAGCAGTTCCGCAAGCGGGAGGGCCAGGGAGCAGTTCTTC,CASSSASGRAREQFF
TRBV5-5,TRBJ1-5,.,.,TGTGCCAGCAGCTTGGTGGGAAGCAATCAGCCCCAGCATTTT,CASSLVGSNQPQHF
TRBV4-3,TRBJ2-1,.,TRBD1,TGCGCCAGCAGCCACCGGGACAGGGGGGATGAGCAGTTCTTC,CASSHRDRGDEQFF
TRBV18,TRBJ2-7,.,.,TGTGCCAGCTCAAGCAATGGGGGCGGGGGCCGCTCCTACGAGCAGTACTTC,CASSSNGGGGRSYEQYF
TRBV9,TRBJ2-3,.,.,TGTGCCAGCAGCGTAGCGCCCGGGACCCTTTATACGCAGTATTTT,CASSVAPGTLYTQYF
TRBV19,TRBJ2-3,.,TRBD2,TGTGCCAGCAAGGGACTAGCGGGGAGCACAGATACGCAGTATTTT,CASKGLAGSTDTQYF
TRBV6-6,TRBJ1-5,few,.,TGTGCCAGCAGTTACGGGGGCGCAGGCAATCAGCCCCAGCATTTT,CASSYGGAGNQPQHF
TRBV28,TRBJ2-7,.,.,TGTGCCAGCAGTTTAAGAGGGATCTCCTACGAGCAGTACTTC,CASSLRGISYEQYF
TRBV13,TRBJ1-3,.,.,TGTGCCAGCAGTTCTACAGGGAGATCCTCTGGAAACACCATATATTTT,CASSSTGRSSGNTIYF
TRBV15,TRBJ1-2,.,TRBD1,TGTGCCACCAGCCGGGACAGGCAAGACTATGGCTACACCTTC,CATSRDRQDYGYTF
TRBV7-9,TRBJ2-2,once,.,TGTGCCAGCAGCTTAGATCTGGCCGGGGAGCTGTTTTTT,CASSLDLAGELFF
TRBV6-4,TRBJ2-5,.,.,TGTGCCAGCAGTGTACAACCAGGGGAGACCCAGTACTTC,CASSVQPGETQYF
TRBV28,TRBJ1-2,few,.,TGTGCCACCGGGACGGTAGTATTCTCTGGCTACACCTTC,CATGTVVFSGYTF
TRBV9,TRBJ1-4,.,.,TGTGCCAGCAGCGTAGGGGTGATTGGCCATAATGAAAAACTGTTTTTT,CASSVGVIGHNEKLFF
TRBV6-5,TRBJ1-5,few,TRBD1,TGTGCCAGCAGCCAGACAGGGGACAGCAATCAGCCCCAGCATTTT,CASSQTGDSNQPQHF
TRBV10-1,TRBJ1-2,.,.,TGCGCCAGCAGTGGGCAGGAAGGCTATGGCTACACCTTC,CASSGQEGYGYTF
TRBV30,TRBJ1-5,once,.,TGTGCCTGGAGTGTGGACGGGGGCAATCAGCCCCAGCATTTT,CAWSVDGGNQPQHF
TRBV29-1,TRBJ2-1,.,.,TGCAGCGTTGTCATCCATTCCTACAATGAGCAGTTCTTC,CSVVIHSYNEQFF
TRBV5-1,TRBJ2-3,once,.,TGCGCCAGCAGCTTTGACTTTACAGATACGCAGTATTTT,CASSFDFTDTQYF
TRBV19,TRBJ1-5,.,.,TGTGCCAGTAGTACCCAACAGGGTGTAAGCAATCAGCCCCAGCATTTT,CASSTQQGVSNQPQHF
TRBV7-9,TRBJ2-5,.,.,TGTGCCAGCAGCTCCCGGGGCCAAGAGACCCAGTACTTC,CASSSRGQETQYF
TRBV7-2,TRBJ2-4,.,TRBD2,TGTGCCAGCAGCTTAGAGGGGGGGACTAGCGGGAGTTACATTCAGTACTTC,CASSLEGGTSGSYIQYF
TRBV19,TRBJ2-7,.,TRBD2,TGTGCCAGTAGCGGGACTAGCGGGAGTTACGAGCAGTACTTC,CASSGTSGSYEQYF
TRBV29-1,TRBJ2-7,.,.,TGCAGCGTTGGCACAGGGATCTACGAGCAGTACTTC,CSVGTGIYEQYF
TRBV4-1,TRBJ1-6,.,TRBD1,TGCGCCAGCAGCCAAGACAATGACAGGGCTGGAGGGAATTCACCCCTCCACTTT,CASSQDNDRAGGNSPLHF
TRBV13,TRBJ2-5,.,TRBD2,TGTGCCAGCAGCCCGCGGGGGGCCTCCCTCCAAGAGACCCAGTACTTC,CASSPRGASLQETQYF
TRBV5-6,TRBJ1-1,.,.,TGTGCCAGCAGCTTGGCCGGGCAGTTCTACACTGAAGCTTTCTTT,CASSLAGQFYTEAFF
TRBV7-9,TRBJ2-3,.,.,TGTGCCAGCGGCCATAGAGGGAGCACAGATACGCAGTATTTT,CASGHRGSTDTQYF
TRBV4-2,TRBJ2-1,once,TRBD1,TGTGCCAGCAGCCAAACCCTAAAGACAGGGAACAATGAGCAGTTCTTC,CASSQTLKTGNNEQFF
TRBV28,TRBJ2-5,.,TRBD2,TGTGCCAGCAGTTCCCGGGGGGTCCAAGAGACCCAGTACTTC,CASSSRGVQETQYF
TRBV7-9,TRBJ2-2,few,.,TGTGCCAGCAGCTTTCGAGCGGGGAACACCGGGGAGCTGTTTTTT,CASSFRAGNTGELFF
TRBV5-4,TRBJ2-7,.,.,TGTGCCAGCAGCTTGGGAGGACAGAATACCTACGAGCAGTACTTC,CASSLGGQNTYEQYF
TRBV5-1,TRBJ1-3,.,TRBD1,TGCGCCAGCAGCTTGGGGGACAGGCCCTCTCTTGGGAACACCATATATTTT,CASSLGDRPSLGNTIYF
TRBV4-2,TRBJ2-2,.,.,TGTGCCAGCAGCCAACACGGGAGCGCGAACACCGGGGAGCTGTTTTTT,CASSQHGSANTGELFF
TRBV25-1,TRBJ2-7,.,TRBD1,TGTGCCAGCAGTGATCTGAAGAGACAGGGGCACTACGAGCAGTACTTC,CASSDLKRQGHYEQYF
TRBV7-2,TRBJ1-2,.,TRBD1,TGTGCCAGCAGCTTAGTCGAACAGGGGTACGGCTACACCTTC,CASSLVEQGYGYTF
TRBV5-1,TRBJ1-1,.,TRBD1,TGCGCCAGCAGCCCGGGACAGAGCTTCGACACTGAAGCTTTCTTT,CASSPGQSFDTEAFF
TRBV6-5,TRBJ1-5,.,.,TGTGCCAGCAGTTCAGGGAGTGGGAGCAATCAGCCCCAGCATTTT,CASSSGSGSNQPQHF
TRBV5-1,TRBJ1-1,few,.,TGCGCCAGCAGACTTGGAGACAGCTTGAACACTGAAGCTTTCTTT,CASRLGDSLNTEAFF
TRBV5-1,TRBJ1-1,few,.,TGCGCCAGCAGCTTGGCTCAGGGTTATCGCACTGAAGCTTTCTTT,CASSLAQGYRTEAFF
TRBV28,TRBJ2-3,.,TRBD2,TGTGCCAGCAGTTTAGGGACTAGCGGGAGGGCGGCTACGCAGTATTTT,CASSLGTSGRAATQYF
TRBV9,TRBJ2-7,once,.,TGTGCCGGATTGTTGATAACGGGAGAGCAGTACTTC,CAGLLITGEQYF
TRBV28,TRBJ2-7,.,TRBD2,TGTGCGACCCGTACAGCGGGAGGGCCGAACTACGAGCAGTACTTC,CATRTAGGPNYEQYF
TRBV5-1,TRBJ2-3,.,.,TGCGCCAGCAGCTTGGCGGGAAGTAGCACAGATACGCAGTATTTT,CASSLAGSSTDTQYF
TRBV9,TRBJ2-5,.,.,TGTGCCAGCAGCGCAGGGAGCGGAACTATACGGGAGACCCAGTACTTC,CASSAGSGTIRETQYF
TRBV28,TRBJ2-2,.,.,TGTGCCAGCAATCCGGCCGACTACCGGAACACCGGGGAGCTGTTTTTT,CASNPADYRNTGELFF
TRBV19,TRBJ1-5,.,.,TGTGCCAGTAGTATTCGGGGGGCAGGCCAGCCCCAGCATTTT,CASSIRGAGQPQHF
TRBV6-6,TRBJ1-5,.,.,TGTGCCAGCAGTTACCAGATGGGGGGGGGCTATCAGCCCCAGCATTTT,CASSYQMGGGYQPQHF
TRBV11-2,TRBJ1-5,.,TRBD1,TGTGCCAGCAGCTTCAGTGGACAGGGCGATCAGCCCCAGCATTTT,CASSFSGQGDQPQHF
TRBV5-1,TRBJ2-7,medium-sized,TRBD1,TGCGCCAGCAGCGCGAGACAGGGGGCAGGTTACGAGCAGTACTTC,CASSARQGAGYEQYF
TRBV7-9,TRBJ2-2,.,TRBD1,TGTGCCAGCAGCTCCGACAGGGGTAACACCGGGGAGCTGTTTTTT,CASSSDRGNTGELFF